The entry below gives a single T cell receptor beta chain sequence along with its context. Its antigen is currently unknown. A read error may be the cause here, since a much bigger clone is one base away. This record comes from a study of identical twins' blood T cells. About the study: Around 50 million reads came from around twelve libraries, six alpha, six beta.

Donors were six healthy women in three monozygous twin pairs. The CDR3 is made up of 15 amino acids. Germline V gives CDR1 SGHRS, CDR2 YFSETQ. TCRdb re-analysed the 5' RACE reads in MiXCR, keeping a single row per CDR3 protein. The sample holds roughly 340,000 distinct CDR3 sequences, around 30% seen once. Whole-study findings and limits: Twins reportedly had markedly more similar V usage than unrelated donors, even among out-of-frame TCRbeta clonotypes. Shared environment remains a possible cause of twin similarity.

The V call is TRBV5-1, the J call TRBJ1-4, with 9 bases fitting TRBD1. Input material: PBMCs. The sequence came from a woman aged 18 to 50 in good health. CDR3 nucleotides: TGCGCCAGCAGCTTTGGACAGGGGAGTAATGAAAGACTGTTTTTT. Amino acid sequence: CASSFGQGSNERLFF.